A single sample is the source of the 29 T cell receptor beta chains below, sequenced in a study of PD-1 blockade in mismatch repair-deficient tumors. Produced via immunoSEQ multiplex PCR; TCRdb's table is partial and in-frame only. The table includes some 66,000 clones, 88% detected once. The material sequenced was peripheral blood, taken 52 weeks after starting pembrolizumab. Source of these receptors: an adult with mismatch repair-deficient cancer.

The V gene is TRBV28, the J gene TRBJ2-4; 8 positions agree with TRBD1. From germline, CDR1 is MDHEN and CDR2 SYDVKM. V lost 5 bases, J lost 0 bases, and 9 bases stayed unmatched. The CDR3 spans 17 residues. CDR3 sequence reads: CASSPQGAGLAKNIQYF. The CDR3 nucleotides read TGTGCCAGCAGTCCCCAGGGGGCTGGGCTAGCCAAAAACATTCAGTACTTC.

The chain combines TRBV28 with TRBJ2-7; TRBD2 is a possible D gene (6 bases). The germline CDR1 and CDR2 sequences are MDHEN and SYDVKM. Deletions cut 7 bases from V and 5 bases from J, with 18 bases between. The CDR3 is 14 residues long. In DNA, the CDR3 is TGTGCCAGCACCGACTGGGGGAGGACGGACGAGCAGTACTTC. Translating it yields CASTDWGRTDEQYF.

This clone was observed a few times. The CDR3: CASSIDYGYEQYF. The CDR3 DNA reads as TGTGCCAGTAGTATAGATTACGGATACGAGCAGTACTTC. The chain joins TRBV19 to TRBJ2-7; D is unresolved. The CDR3 sequence is 13 residues long. Germline CDR1 reads LNHDA; CDR2 reads SQIVND (reference sequence). V was trimmed by 0 bases and J by 4 bases, leaving 7 bases between them.

This chain joins TRBV10-1 and TRBJ1-6; maybe TRBD1 (5 bases). This CDR3 contains 13 residues. V was shortened by 8 bases and J by 7 bases, with 12 bases between the two germline ends. Germline V CDR1 and CDR2: WNHNN, SYGVQD (reference sequence). For the CDR3, the DNA is TGCGCCAGCTCGGCGGGGGGGAATTCACCCCTCCACTTT. Amino acids: CASSAGGNSPLHF.

This rearrangement joins TRBV5-4 to TRBJ2-7, with D tentatively TRBD1 or TRBD2 (5 bases each). Trimming removed 4 bases from V and 0 bases from J, with 14 bases in between. This CDR3 has 15 residues. Germline CDR1 is SGHNT and CDR2 is YYREEE (reference sequence). CDR3 DNA sequence: TGTGCCAGCAGCCTCGGGGCAGGCCCCTCCTACGAGCAGTACTTC. Its protein product is CASSLGAGPSYEQYF.

The rearrangement links TRBV6-4 to TRBJ2-1; 12 bases align to TRBD2. Germline loops: CDR1 MRHNA, CDR2 SNTAGT. The V gene end was trimmed by 3 bases and the J gene end by 8 bases; junction bases not matched to a gene: 5. CDR3 length equals 15 residues. Here the CDR3 DNA reads TGTGCCAGCAGTGAGCTAGCGGGAGGGCTATATGAGCAGTTCTTC. The encoded protein is CASSELAGGLYEQFF.

This rearrangement joins TRBV6-4 to TRBJ1-1, with D hard to call. Trimming removed 4 bases at V and 6 bases at J, with 21 bases between. This CDR3 is built from 16 residues. Looked up from germline, CDR1 is MRHNA and CDR2 is SNTAGT. The CDR3 loop reads CASSASSYFDISEAFF. CDR3 sequence (DNA): TGTGCCAGCAGTGCATCTTCTTATTTCGATATCTCTGAAGCTTTCTTT.

V usage is TRBV6-9 and J usage is TRBJ2-7; D is unresolved. This CDR3 contains 15 residues. V was pared by 5 bases and J by 2 bases, with 16 bases between. The germline CDR1 and CDR2 sequences are MNHGY and SVAAGI. The CDR3 DNA reads as TGTGCCAGCAGTCCGGTAGTTCCCCGAACCTACGAGCAGTACTTC. It specifies CASSPVVPRTYEQYF.

The gene calls are TRBV4-1 and TRBJ2-3; 15 bases map to TRBD2. V shed 4 bases, J shed 6 bases, and the junction held 8 bases outside the gene matches. The CDR3 sequence is 17 residues long. CDR1 MGHRA and CDR2 YSYEKL come from the germline V gene. CDR3 amino acids: CASSRGLAGGSWDTQYF. The DNA of the CDR3 is TGCGCCAGCAGCCGAGGACTAGCGGGAGGGTCTTGGGATACGCAGTATTTT.

This chain connects TRBV4-2 to TRBJ2-3; D is perhaps TRBD1 (6 bases). This CDR3 spans 16 amino acids. Trimming stripped 0 bases from V and 2 bases from J, with 12 bases between. CDR1 is LGHNA and CDR2 is YNFKEQ in the germline V gene. CDR3 in amino acids: CASSQETGWATDTQYF. CDR3 DNA sequence: TGTGCCAGCAGCCAAGAAACAGGGTGGGCCACAGATACGCAGTATTTT.

The rearrangement joins TRBV10-3 to TRBJ2-3; D unclear. The V and J ends lost 4 bases and 1 base respectively, with 15 bases between them. The CDR3 extends over 16 amino acids. Germline V gene sequence: CDR1 ENHRY, CDR2 SYGVKD. CDR3: CAISGEGNLRTDTQYF. DNA of the CDR3: TGTGCCATCAGTGGGGAAGGGAATTTGCGCACAGATACGCAGTATTTT.

The V gene is TRBV6-6, the J gene TRBJ1-2; 9 bases fit TRBD1. The ends lost 2 bases at V and 3 bases at J; junction bases unmatched: 4. The germline CDR1 and CDR2 sequences are MNHNY and SVGAGI (reference sequence). The CDR3 totals 15 residues. The CDR3 nucleotides read TGTGCCAGCAGTTACCTGACAGGGGGATACTATGGCTACACCTTC. This encodes CASSYLTGGYYGYTF.

The chain is built from TRBV11-2 and TRBJ2-1; unclear D gene. V dropped 2 bases and J dropped 2 bases, with 10 bases sitting between them. Germline V gene data show CDR1 as SGHAT and CDR2 as FQNNGV. The CDR3 has 15 amino acids. DNA of the CDR3: TGTGCCAGCAGCTTACTAGGAGACCCCTACAATGAGCAGTTCTTC. Encoded protein: CASSLLGDPYNEQFF.

The chain carries TRBV4-1 and TRBJ2-7; D unresolved. With 0 bases removed from V and 2 bases from J, the gap between germline ends came to 11 bases. Germline CDR1 reads MGHRA; CDR2 reads YSYEKL. The CDR3 length is 15 residues. The CDR3 protein is CASSQEGLSTYEQYF. CDR3 nucleotide sequence: TGCGCCAGCAGCCAAGAGGGCCTGAGTACCTACGAGCAGTACTTC.

DNA of the CDR3: TGTGCCAGCAGCCTGGGGTTGGTTGGGGCCAACGTCCTGACTTTC. Encoded protein: CASSLGLVGANVLTF. This chain connects TRBV5-6 to TRBJ2-6, with D unresolved. Germline CDR1 is SGHDT and CDR2 is YYEEEE. V lost 4 bases, J lost 3 bases, and 11 bases lay in between. This CDR3 region has 15 residues. Supplemented by reference TRBV5-6 and TRBJ2-6, the full variable domain reads DAGVTQSPTHLIKTRGQQVTLRCSPKSGHDTVSWYQQALGQGPQFIFQYYEEEERQRGNFPDRFSGHQFPNYSSELNVNALLLGDSALYLCASSLGLVGANVLTFGAGSRLTVL.

This clone has more than one count but fewer than ten. The chain couples TRBV4-1 to TRBJ2-7; TRBD1 matches 9 bases. The germline V gene encodes CDR1 MGHRA and CDR2 YSYEKL. This CDR3 is 15 amino acids long. V shed 4 bases and J 6 bases; nucleotides not matched to a gene: 10. DNA for the CDR3: TGCGCCAGCAGCCGCTTCGGGGACAGGGCTGTCGAGCAGTACTTC. Amino acids: CASSRFGDRAVEQYF.

The chain is built from TRBV10-3 and TRBJ2-1, with 14 bases matching TRBD2. CDR3 size: 16 residues. The V gene's germline CDR1 is ENHRY and CDR2 SYGVKD. Trimming cost V 10 bases and J 1 base; bases outside gene matches: 6. The CDR3, as DNA: TGTGCCACCGGGACTAGCGGGAGCGCGTCCTACAATGAGCAGTTCTTC. This gives the protein CATGTSGSASYNEQFF.

J is TRBJ2-3 and V is TRBV11-2; 7 bases fit TRBD2. Germline V gene sequence: CDR1 SGHAT, CDR2 FQNNGV. The CDR3 covers 17 residues. V shed 3 bases, J shed 6 bases, and the junction held 15 bases outside the gene matches. The CDR3 bases are TGTGCCAGCAGCTTGGTAACTTGGCGGGAGCGAGTGGATACGCAGTATTTT. Its translation: CASSLVTWRERVDTQYF. The entire variable domain, with the rest obtained from reference TRBV11-2 and TRBJ2-3, is as follows: EAGVAQSPRYKIIEKRQSVAFWCNPISGHATLYWYQQILGQGPKLLIQFQNNGVVDDSQLPKDRFSAERLKGVDSTLKIQPAKLEDSAVYLCASSLVTWRERVDTQYFGPGTRLTVL.

The chain carries TRBV4-1 and TRBJ2-1, with D perhaps matching TRBD1 (6 bases). Germline assignment: CDR1 MGHRA and CDR2 YSYEKL. V was pared by 5 bases and J by 8 bases, with 25 bases between. CDR3 length: 17 amino acids. The CDR3 loop reads CASSSSSQGENSDEQFF. CDR3 bases: TGCGCCAGCAGCTCATCCTCACAGGGAGAGAACTCTGATGAGCAGTTCTTC.

The CDR3 DNA follows: TGTGCCAGCAGAAGACTAGCGGGAGGGGAGACCCAGTACTTC. This encodes CASRRLAGGETQYF. V and J are TRBV6-5 and TRBJ2-5, with 14 nucleotides matching TRBD2. J gave up 5 bases and V 6 bases, and 2 bases lay outside the gene matches. Germline CDR1 is MNHEY and CDR2 is SVGAGI. This CDR3 comprises 14 residues.

The rearrangement uses TRBV6-1 and TRBJ1-1; tentative D call: TRBD1 (5 bases). Trimming cost V 10 bases and J 2 bases, with 20 bases left between them. The CDR3 is 15 residues long. Germline lookup yields CDR1 MNHNS and CDR2 SASEGT. CDR3 bases: TGTGCCATCCTCCGGGACGCCCGATTTAACACTGAAGCTTTCTTT. This gives the protein CAILRDARFNTEAFF.

The chain has TRBV10-2 and TRBJ2-7, with TRBD2 matching 11 bases. Germline-derived CDR1 and CDR2 are WSHSY and SAAADI. After removal of 6 bases from V and 1 base from J, the junction contained 5 bases not matched to a gene. This CDR3 contains 15 residues. CDR3 in amino acids: CASRLGLAGSYEQYF. The CDR3 DNA reads as TGCGCCAGCAGGTTAGGACTAGCGGGTTCCTACGAGCAGTACTTC.

The J gene is TRBJ2-3, the V gene TRBV4-1; a weak D match, TRBD2 (5 bases). Germline CDR1 is MGHRA and CDR2 is YSYEKL. The CDR3 is 15 residues long. Trimming took 7 bases from V and 7 from J, leaving 21 bases between them. Here the CDR3 reads CASTRLGDPRNTQYF. For the CDR3, the DNA is TGCGCCAGCACCCGGCTCGGGGATCCCAGGAATACGCAGTATTTT.

The rearrangement joins TRBV27 to TRBJ2-7; D call uncertain. The CDR3 contains 14 residues. Trimming stripped 2 bases from V and 2 bases from J, with 10 bases between. Germline values: CDR1 MNHEY, CDR2 SMNVEV (reference sequence). CDR3 DNA sequence: TGTGCCAGCAGTTTACTGCCGAGAACCTACGAGCAGTACTTC. It encodes CASSLLPRTYEQYF.

CDR3 loop: CASSLTVGVNTEAFF. The CDR3, as DNA: TGTGCCAGCAGCTTAACAGTAGGGGTGAACACTGAAGCTTTCTTT. V usage is TRBV7-3 and J usage is TRBJ1-1, with a weak D call TRBD1 (5 bases). Germline V gene lookup returns CDR1 SGHTA and CDR2 FQGTGA. The CDR3 runs to 15 residues. Trimming took off 0 bases at V and 0 bases at J, with 8 bases between the two ends.

The chain uses TRBV7-6 and TRBJ2-1; D uncertain. Germline V gene data show CDR1 as SGHVS and CDR2 as FNYEAQ. The V and J ends lost 2 bases and 7 bases respectively, with 6 bases between them. The CDR3 sequence is 12 residues long. Here the CDR3 DNA reads TGTGCCAGCAGCTTAACCGGAAATGAGCAGTTCTTC. It yields the protein CASSLTGNEQFF. Full variable domain (rest looked up from reference TRBV7-6 and TRBJ2-1): GAGVSQSPRYKVTKRGQDVALRCDPISGHVSLYWYRQALGQGPEFLTYFNYEAQQDKSGLPNDRFSAERPEGSISTLTIQRTEQRDSAMYRCASSLTGNEQFFGPGTRLTVL.

V and J are TRBV6-6 and TRBJ1-4; maybe TRBD1 (5 bases). Deletions cut 2 bases from V and 7 bases from J, with 11 bases between. Per germline, CDR1 MNHNY and CDR2 SVGAGI (reference sequence). CDR3 length: 14 amino acids. The CDR3 region is CASSYGREGEKLFF. DNA of the CDR3: TGTGCCAGCAGTTACGGCAGGGAGGGTGAAAAACTGTTTTTT.

The J gene is TRBJ1-1, the V gene TRBV28; D is possibly TRBD1 (5 bases). This CDR3 comprises 14 residues. V was clipped by 3 bases and J by 5 bases, with 13 bases between them. In germline, CDR1 is MDHEN, CDR2 SYDVKM. CDR3 loop: CASSLRGLGTEAFF. The CDR3 DNA reads as TGTGCCAGCAGTTTGAGGGGACTTGGGACTGAAGCTTTCTTT.

The rearrangement links TRBV28 to TRBJ2-2; D gene uncertain. The CDR3 has 16 residues. The germline V gene has CDR1 MDHEN and CDR2 SYDVKM. The V and J ends lost 6 bases and 5 bases respectively, with 19 bases between them. The CDR3 region is CASSHPHSGRTGELFF. Here the CDR3 DNA reads TGTGCCAGCAGCCACCCACACAGTGGTAGGACCGGGGAGCTGTTTTTT.